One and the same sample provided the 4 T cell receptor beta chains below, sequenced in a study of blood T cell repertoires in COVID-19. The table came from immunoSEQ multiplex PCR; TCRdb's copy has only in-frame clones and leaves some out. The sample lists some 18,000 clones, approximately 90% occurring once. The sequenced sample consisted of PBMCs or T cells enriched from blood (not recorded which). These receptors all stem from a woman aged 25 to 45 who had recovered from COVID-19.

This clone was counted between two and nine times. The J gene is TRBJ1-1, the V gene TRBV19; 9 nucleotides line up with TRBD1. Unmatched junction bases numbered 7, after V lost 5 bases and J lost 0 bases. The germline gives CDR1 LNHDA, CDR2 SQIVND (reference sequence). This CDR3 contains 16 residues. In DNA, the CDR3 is TGTGCCAGTAGTCATGGGACAGGGAAAATGAACACTGAAGCTTTCTTT. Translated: CASSHGTGKMNTEAFF. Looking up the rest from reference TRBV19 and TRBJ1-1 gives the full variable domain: DGGITQSPKYLFRKEGQNVTLSCEQNLNHDAMYWYRQDPGQGLRLIYYSQIVNDFQKGDIAEGYSVSREKKESFPLTVTSAQKNPTAFYLCASSHGTGKMNTEAFFGQGTRLTVV.

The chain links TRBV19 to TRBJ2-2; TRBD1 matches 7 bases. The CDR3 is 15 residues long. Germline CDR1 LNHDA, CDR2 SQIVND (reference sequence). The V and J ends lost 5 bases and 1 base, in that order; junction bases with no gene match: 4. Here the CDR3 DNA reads TGTGCCAGTAGTTCCGGGACAGAGAACACCGGGGAGCTGTTTTTT. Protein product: CASSSGTENTGELFF.

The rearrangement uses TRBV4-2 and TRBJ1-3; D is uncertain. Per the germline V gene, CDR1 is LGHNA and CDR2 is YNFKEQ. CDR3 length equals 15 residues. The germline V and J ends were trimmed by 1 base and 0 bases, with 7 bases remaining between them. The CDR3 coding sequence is TGTGCCAGCAGCCAAGCAGGTCTCTCTGGAAACACCATATATTTT. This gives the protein CASSQAGLSGNTIYF.

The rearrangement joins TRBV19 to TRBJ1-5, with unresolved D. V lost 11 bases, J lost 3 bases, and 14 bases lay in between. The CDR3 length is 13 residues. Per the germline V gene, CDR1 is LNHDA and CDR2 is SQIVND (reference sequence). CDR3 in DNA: TGTGCCGGCGGAAGCGGGATCAATCAGCCCCAGCATTTT. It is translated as CAGGSGINQPQHF. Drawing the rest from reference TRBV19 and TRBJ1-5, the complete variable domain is DGGITQSPKYLFRKEGQNVTLSCEQNLNHDAMYWYRQDPGQGLRLIYYSQIVNDFQKGDIAEGYSVSREKKESFPLTVTSAQKNPTAFYLCAGGSGINQPQHFGDGTRLSIL.